A single sample is the source of the 11 T cell receptor beta chains below, sequenced in a study of post-analysis software for immune sequencing data. The library was made from cDNA and included unique molecular identifiers. TCRdb passed the PCR reads through MiXCR, listing each CDR3 protein once. The table includes over 150,000 distinct CDR3 sequences, 25% to 35% detected once. Study conclusions and caveats: Patients showed TRBV5-6, TRBV5-1 and TRBV20-1 among a few TRBV segments more frequent than in controls.

Their antigens are not known. The sequenced sample was blood. These receptors came from a girl under 18 with multiple sclerosis.

This clonotype has ten or more counts. The V gene is TRBV5-1, the J gene TRBJ2-5; no definite D call. The length of the CDR3 is 11 residues. V shed 5 bases and J shed 5 bases, with 7 bases lying between them. CDR1 is SGHRS and CDR2 is YFSETQ in the germline V gene. In DNA form, the CDR3 reads TGCGCCAGCAGGCTTTCGGAGACCCAGTACTTC. It translates to CASRLSETQYF.

The V gene is TRBV24-1, the J gene TRBJ2-5; D remains ambiguous. Near its end, the DNA agrees better with TRBJ2-7, so the J call may be wrong. Germline V gives CDR1 KGHDR, CDR2 SFDVKD. The CDR3 spans 13 residues. The CDR3 region is CATSDRPATEQYF. As DNA, the CDR3 is TGTGCCACCAGTGACCGACCAGCAACCGAGCAGTACTTC.

This clonotype has more than one count but fewer than ten. A clone one base away is much larger, so this may be a read error. The chain couples TRBV20-1 to TRBJ2-7; the match to TRBD2 covers 10 bases. The CDR3 loop spans 13 amino acids. CDR1 DFQATT and CDR2 SNEGSKA come from the germline V gene (reference sequence). The CDR3 sequence: CSATPSGSYGQYF. The DNA for the CDR3 is TGCAGTGCTACACCTAGCGGGAGTTACGGGCAGTACTTC.

With respect to this clonotype: Possible read error: a much larger clone is one base away. J is TRBJ2-7 and V is TRBV7-9; TRBD1 matches 7 bases. CDR3 length: 16 amino acids. Germline V gene lookup returns CDR1 SEHNR and CDR2 FQNEAQ (reference sequence). This CDR3 reads CASSQQTGEWSYGQYF. Written as DNA, the CDR3 is TGTGCCAGCAGCCAACAAACAGGGGAGTGGTCCTACGGGCAGTACTTC.

V and J are TRBV29-1 and TRBJ1-1; D is unclear. This CDR3 is built from 10 residues. Germline V gene data show CDR1 as SQVTM and CDR2 as ANQGSEA. Between the trimmed V and J ends, which lost 6 bases and 8 bases, there was a span of 10 bases. The CDR3 here is CSVAGQEAFF. CDR3 coding DNA: TGCAGCGTCGCCGGGCAGGAAGCTTTCTTT.

This clonotype was observed at least ten times. The chain links TRBV7-8 to TRBJ2-7; 8 bases map to TRBD2. Germline-derived CDR1 and CDR2 are SGHVS and FQNEAQ. The junction had 9 bases not matched to a gene; V was cut back by 5 bases and J by 0 bases. The CDR3 sequence is 16 residues long. CDR3 in DNA: TGTGCCAGCAGCATAGACCGAAGCGGGAGCTCCTACGAGCAGTACTTC. It specifies CASSIDRSGSSYEQYF.

Only a few counts were recorded for this clonotype. The V gene is TRBV7-2, the J gene TRBJ2-4, with TRBD2 matching 9 bases. With 3 bases clipped from V and 2 bases from J, the junction kept 5 bases outside the gene matches. The CDR3 length is 16 residues. The germline CDR1 and CDR2 sequences are SGHTA and FQGNSA. The CDR3 bases are TGTGCCAGCAGCTTTATAGCGGGAGATTCCAAAAACATTCAGTACTTC. Translation gives CASSFIAGDSKNIQYF. The entire variable domain, with the rest obtained from reference TRBV7-2 and TRBJ2-4, is as follows: GAGVSQSPSNKVTEKGKDVELRCDPISGHTALYWYRQSLGQGLEFLIYFQGNSAPDKSGLPSDRFSAERTGGSVSTLTIQRTQQEDSAVYLCASSFIAGDSKNIQYFGAGTRLSVL.

This chain connects TRBV20-1 to TRBJ2-1; D perhaps matches TRBD2 (6 bases). The V gene lost 4 bases and the J gene lost 5 bases, with 15 bases spanning the gap. The CDR3 loop spans 14 amino acids. Germline loops: CDR1 DFQATT, CDR2 SNEGSKA (reference sequence). CDR3 sequence reads: CSATRDLGNNEQFF. CDR3 in DNA: TGCAGTGCTACGCGGGACTTGGGAAACAATGAGCAGTTCTTC.

There are many counts of this clonotype. V is TRBV7-8 and J is TRBJ2-5; 13 positions agree with TRBD2. V trimming: 0 bases; J trimming: 4 bases; junction bases outside the gene matches: 11. CDR1 and CDR2 from the germline V gene are SGHVS and FQNEAQ. The CDR3 runs to 19 residues. The DNA of the CDR3 is TGTGCCAGCAGCTTAGCGCTCAGACTAGCGGGAGGAGTCGGAGAGACCCAGTACTTC. Its protein is CASSLALRLAGGVGETQYF.

The chain has TRBV18 and TRBJ2-2; D unresolved. The germline V and J ends were trimmed by 6 bases and 1 base, with 9 bases remaining between them. The CDR3 spans 14 residues. Looked up from germline, CDR1 is KGHSH and CDR2 is LQKENI. DNA for the CDR3: TGTGCCAGCTCTCAAGACTTGAACACCGGGGAGCTGTTTTTT. Its protein is CASSQDLNTGELFF.

Comment on this clonotype: It may be a read error: a sequence one base away is much more abundant. This chain joins TRBV20-1 and TRBJ2-1, with TRBD1 as a possible D gene (5 bases). The DNA matches TRBJ2-7 better at its end, which makes the J call doubtful. Looked up from germline, CDR1 is DFQATT and CDR2 is SNEGSKA (reference sequence). The CDR3 sequence is 15 residues long. Here the CDR3 reads CSARDARGIYNEQYF. The CDR3 DNA follows: TGCAGTGCTAGAGATGCAAGGGGTATCTACAATGAGCAGTACTTC.